The rows below give T cell receptor beta chains drawn from one sample of a study of PD-1 blockade in mismatch repair-deficient tumors. Sequencing was performed with immunoSEQ multiplex PCR; in TCRdb, only in-frame clones are kept and a portion is missing. The sample consists of some 120,000 clones, around 83% of them appearing once. This specimen consisted of peripheral blood, obtained 44 weeks after starting pembrolizumab. The receptors were gathered from an adult with mismatch repair-deficient cancer. CDR3s include the opening cysteine and the closing phenylalanine or tryptophan. The D gene is left open where the match is weak. Only part of the rows carry a size: once, few, many, or a class if the clone is expanded.

D gene: .
clone size: .
J gene: TRBJ2-7
V gene: TRBV5-4
CDR3 protein: CASSFGAGGVPYEQYF
CDR3 DNA: TGTGCCAGCAGCTTTGGCGCCGGCGGGGTACCATACGAGCAGTACTTC

D gene: TRBD1
clone size: .
J gene: TRBJ2-3
V gene: TRBV12-5
CDR3 protein: CASGLALQGPADTQYF
CDR3 DNA: TGTGCTAGTGGTTTGGCCCTACAGGGGCCAGCAGATACGCAGTATTTT

D gene: TRBD1
clone size: few
J gene: TRBJ2-5
V gene: TRBV6-5
CDR3 protein: CASSYGGQAEETQYF
CDR3 DNA: TGTGCCAGCAGTTACGGAGGACAGGCAGAAGAGACCCAGTACTTC

D gene: TRBD2
clone size: .
J gene: TRBJ2-5
V gene: TRBV9
CDR3 protein: CASSVGTSGSGETQYF
CDR3 DNA: TGTGCCAGCAGCGTAGGGACTAGCGGGAGCGGTGAGACCCAGTACTTC

D gene: .
clone size: .
J gene: TRBJ2-7
V gene: TRBV5-1
CDR3 protein: CASSLARIGPKSRVYEQYF
CDR3 DNA: TGCGCCAGCAGCTTGGCGCGTATCGGGCCGAAAAGCAGGGTCTACGAGCAGTACTTC

D gene: TRBD1
clone size: .
J gene: TRBJ2-2
V gene: TRBV9
CDR3 protein: CASSVSRDRANTGELFF
CDR3 DNA: TGTGCCAGCAGCGTGTCCCGGGACAGGGCGAACACCGGGGAGCTGTTTTTT

D gene: .
clone size: .
J gene: TRBJ1-1
V gene: TRBV2
CDR3 protein: CASSDGRHTEAFF
CDR3 DNA: TGTGCCAGCAGTGATGGGCGGCACACTGAAGCTTTCTTT

D gene: .
clone size: .
J gene: TRBJ2-2
V gene: TRBV7-2
CDR3 protein: CASSSKIAGELFF
CDR3 DNA: TGTGCCAGCAGCTCCAAAATTGCCGGGGAGCTGTTTTTT

D gene: .
clone size: once
J gene: TRBJ2-1
V gene: TRBV29-1
CDR3 protein: CSVEFPGASYNEQFF
CDR3 DNA: TGCAGCGTTGAATTCCCAGGGGCCTCCTACAATGAGCAGTTCTTC

D gene: .
clone size: .
J gene: TRBJ2-3
V gene: TRBV7-2
CDR3 protein: CASSLVGGDTQYF
CDR3 DNA: TGTGCCAGCAGCTTAGTGGGGGGAGATACGCAGTATTTT

D gene: .
clone size: few
J gene: TRBJ2-5
V gene: TRBV5-4
CDR3 protein: CASSPGGTQETQYF
CDR3 DNA: TGTGCCAGCAGCCCCGGGGGCACCCAAGAGACCCAGTACTTC

D gene: .
clone size: once
J gene: TRBJ1-1
V gene: TRBV5-6
CDR3 protein: CASSFDGNTEAFF
CDR3 DNA: TGTGCCAGCAGTTTTGATGGGAACACTGAAGCTTTCTTT

D gene: .
clone size: once
J gene: TRBJ2-4
V gene: TRBV30
CDR3 protein: CAWVGDTLDSKNIQYF
CDR3 DNA: TGTGCCTGGGTAGGGGACACCTTAGATTCCAAAAACATTCAGTACTTC

D gene: TRBD1
clone size: .
J gene: TRBJ2-7
V gene: TRBV28
CDR3 protein: CASSSGQGGEQYF
CDR3 DNA: TGTGCCAGCAGTTCCGGACAGGGTGGCGAGCAGTACTTC

D gene: TRBD2
clone size: .
J gene: TRBJ2-7
V gene: TRBV29-1
CDR3 protein: CSVGGGAYEQYF
CDR3 DNA: TGCAGCGTTGGGGGGGGTGCCTACGAGCAGTACTTC

D gene: TRBD2
clone size: .
J gene: TRBJ2-1
V gene: TRBV10-3
CDR3 protein: CAISVLGLAGSLVFDEQFF
CDR3 DNA: TGTGCCATCAGTGTTCTAGGACTAGCGGGGTCTCTTGTCTTCGATGAGCAGTTCTTC

D gene: .
clone size: .
J gene: TRBJ1-2
V gene: TRBV19
CDR3 protein: CASSMAAGGYTF
CDR3 DNA: TGTGCCAGTAGTATGGCGGCAGGTGGCTACACCTTC

D gene: .
clone size: .
J gene: TRBJ1-2
V gene: TRBV10-3
CDR3 protein: CATSHGEVGYGYTF
CDR3 DNA: TGTGCCACCTCCCACGGGGAGGTAGGCTATGGCTACACCTTC

D gene: .
clone size: .
J gene: TRBJ1-3
V gene: TRBV6-1
CDR3 protein: CASSAPQGDSGNTIYF
CDR3 DNA: TGTGCCAGCAGTGCCCCACAGGGTGACTCTGGAAACACCATATATTTT

D gene: .
clone size: .
J gene: TRBJ2-1
V gene: TRBV5-5
CDR3 protein: CASTSLSYNEQFF
CDR3 DNA: TGTGCCAGCACTAGTCTCTCCTACAATGAGCAGTTCTTC